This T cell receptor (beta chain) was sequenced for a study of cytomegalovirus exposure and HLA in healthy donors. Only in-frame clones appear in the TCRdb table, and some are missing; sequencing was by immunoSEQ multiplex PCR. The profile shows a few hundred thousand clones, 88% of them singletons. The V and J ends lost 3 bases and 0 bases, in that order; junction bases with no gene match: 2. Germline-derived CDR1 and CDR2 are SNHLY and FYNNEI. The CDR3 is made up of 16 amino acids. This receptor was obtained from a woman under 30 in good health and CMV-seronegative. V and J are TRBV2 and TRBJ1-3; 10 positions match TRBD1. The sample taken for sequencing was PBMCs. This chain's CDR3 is CASSEGQGNSGNTIYF. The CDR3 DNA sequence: TGTGCCAGCAGTGAGGGACAGGGGAACTCTGGAAACACCATATATTTT.